The 32 T cell receptor beta chains below all came from one sample that was sequenced in a study of regulatory T cells in long-lasting Graves disease. Sequencing libraries for TCR beta were prepared with iRepertoire HTBI primers and Arm-PCR of CDR3 regions. TCRdb itself ran the multiplex PCR reads through MiXCR, one entry per CDR3 protein. The repertoire holds some 500,000 distinct CDR3 sequences, with about 13% as singletons. Described time point: newly diagnosed GD, antithyroid drugs for less than 3 months. Making the TCR library involved RNA that had been extracted from PBMCs. These sequences were also reported in another study, on T cells in Graves' hyperthyroidism and ophthalmopathy.

The source material was peripheral blood mononuclear cells (PBMCs), sampled at new diagnosis, from a patient treated with antithyroid drugs. The receptor set was obtained from a man aged 30 to 45 with Graves disease.

This clonotype appeared many times. The V and J genes are TRBV3-1 and TRBJ2-1; the match to TRBD2 covers 7 bases. The CDR3 runs to 16 residues. The V gene's germline CDR1 is LGHDT and CDR2 YNNKEL (reference sequence). V was pared by 4 bases and J by 9 bases, with 15 bases of the junction left unmatched. CDR3 nucleotide sequence: TGTGCCAGCAGCCGAGGGTGGCGGGGAGGGAGATTTGAGCAGTTCTTC. It specifies CASSRGWRGGRFEQFF.

This clonotype was seen many times. The rearrangement joins TRBV7-2 to TRBJ2-7, with TRBD2 matching over 15 bases. The ends lost 6 bases at V and 3 bases at J; junction bases unmatched: 3. Germline loops: CDR1 SGHTA, CDR2 FQGNSA. The CDR3 length is 15 residues. The CDR3 here is CASSWGLAGGYEQYF. Here the CDR3 DNA reads TGTGCCAGCAGTTGGGGACTAGCGGGAGGCTACGAGCAGTACTTC.

This clonotype was observed a handful of times. The genes are TRBV5-1 and TRBJ2-1, with D maybe TRBD1 (5 bases). V shed 6 bases and J shed 6 bases, with 22 bases lying between them. Per the germline V gene, CDR1 is SGHRS and CDR2 is YFSETQ. CDR3 length equals 16 residues. CDR3 sequence: CASTSSAPAQGNEQFF. DNA for the CDR3: TGCGCCAGCACGTCCTCCGCTCCGGCGCAGGGCAATGAGCAGTTCTTC.

This clonotype was counted at least ten times. The chain uses TRBV12-3 or TRBV12-4 and TRBJ1-1; D unresolved. The CDR3 totals 12 residues. Trimming pared 3 bases from V and 9 bases from J, leaving 11 bases between. The CDR3, as DNA: TGTGCCAGCAGTTTGGGTCCGCCCCAAGCTTTCTTT. Its protein product is CASSLGPPQAFF.

This clonotype has ten or more counts. The V call is TRBV5-5, the J call TRBJ2-3; D is unresolved. CDR1 SGHKS and CDR2 YYEKEE come from the germline V gene (reference sequence). Deletions cut 0 bases from V and 0 bases from J, with 11 bases between. The CDR3 is made up of 16 amino acids. The CDR3 DNA follows: TGTGCCAGCAGCTTGGTGGCACCGGCGAGCACAGATACGCAGTATTTT. Amino acids: CASSLVAPASTDTQYF.

The genes are TRBV6-4 and TRBJ2-1, with 8 nucleotides matching TRBD2. The V gene end was trimmed by 5 bases and the J gene end by 3 bases; junction bases not matched to a gene: 6. There are 15 residues in the CDR3. CDR1 and CDR2 (germline): MRHNA, SNTAGT. CDR3 protein: CASSPGTRGYNEQFF. DNA of the CDR3: TGTGCCAGCAGTCCTGGGACTAGAGGCTACAATGAGCAGTTCTTC.

The chain uses TRBV5-1 and TRBJ2-1; 13 nucleotides align to TRBD2. Germline V lookup: CDR1 SGHRS, CDR2 YFSETQ. V gave up 3 bases and J gave up 9 bases; unmatched junction bases: 3. The CDR3 is 14 amino acids. The CDR3 spells CASSWGTSGTEQFF. The DNA for the CDR3 is TGCGCCAGCAGCTGGGGGACTAGCGGGACTGAGCAGTTCTTC.

This clonotype was detected many times. This chain connects TRBV12-3 or TRBV12-4 to TRBJ1-2; D gene uncertain. The ends were cut back, 5 bases at V and 4 bases at J, with 11 bases in the middle. This CDR3 region has 13 residues. DNA of the CDR3: TGTGCCAGCAGTGTCGGTAGGAGCTATGGCTACACCTTC. Encoded protein: CASSVGRSYGYTF.

This clonotype has at least ten counts. The chain recombines TRBV7-9 with TRBJ2-1; the D gene could be TRBD1 or TRBD2 (5 bases each). V lost 2 bases, J lost 15 bases, and 14 bases lay in between. The CDR3 is made up of 12 amino acids. Germline lookup yields CDR1 SEHNR and CDR2 FQNEAQ (reference sequence). For the CDR3, the DNA is TGTGCCAGCAGCTTACCGGGGCCAGGCGGGTTCTTC. Amino acid sequence: CASSLPGPGGFF.

This clonotype came up many times. The chain recombines TRBV5-1 with TRBJ1-3; the D gene is possibly TRBD1 (6 bases). This CDR3 has 13 amino acids. Deletions cut 4 bases from V and 8 bases from J, with 13 bases between. Germline CDR1 SGHRS, CDR2 YFSETQ. As DNA, the CDR3 is TGCGCCAGCAGCCCACAGGGAGGGGACACCATATATTTT. The encoded protein is CASSPQGGDTIYF.

This clonotype was counted ten times or more. The V and J genes are TRBV29-1 and TRBJ2-3; 12 bases align to TRBD1. The CDR3 sequence is 16 residues long. The V gene end was trimmed by 6 bases and the J gene end by 5 bases; junction bases not matched to a gene: 12. CDR1 SQVTM and CDR2 ANQGSEA come from the germline V gene. CDR3 protein: CSVVTGGQGAEDTQYF. The CDR3 DNA reads TGCAGCGTCGTCACAGGGGGACAGGGGGCTGAAGATACGCAGTATTTT.

This clonotype has a count of ten or more. The V and J genes are TRBV10-3 and TRBJ2-7; 7 bases are shared with TRBD2. The V gene's germline CDR1 is ENHRY and CDR2 SYGVKD. J gave up 2 bases and V 10 bases, and 5 bases lay outside the gene matches. The length of the CDR3 is 12 residues. The CDR3 loop is CATSAGTYEQYF. CDR3 bases: TGTGCCACATCAGCGGGGACCTACGAGCAGTACTTC.

This clonotype was detected many times. The chain links TRBV27 to TRBJ1-1; 7 nucleotides match TRBD1. After removal of 7 bases from V and 10 bases from J, the junction contained 15 bases not matched to a gene. Per the germline V gene, CDR1 is MNHEY and CDR2 is SMNVEV (reference sequence). The CDR3 extends over 14 amino acids. CDR3 amino acids: CASTPRTGHRRAFF. CDR3 DNA sequence: TGTGCCAGCACCCCACGGACAGGCCACCGGAGAGCTTTCTTT.

This clonotype was found a few times. The rearrangement joins TRBV15 to TRBJ2-1; 8 bases match TRBD2. The CDR3 is 14 amino acids. Germline V gene lookup returns CDR1 LNHNV and CDR2 YYDKDF (reference sequence). J lost 6 bases, V lost 1 base, and 2 bases had no gene match. CDR3 sequence (DNA): TGTGCCACCAGCAGAGGCGGGACTAGCAATGAGCAGTTCTTC. Translation: CATSRGGTSNEQFF.

In this sample, this clonotype turned up many times. The genes are TRBV20-1 and TRBJ1-1; D is uncertain. Germline V gene sequence: CDR1 DFQATT, CDR2 SNEGSKA (reference sequence). The CDR3 has 13 residues. Deletions cut 6 bases from V and 5 bases from J, with 16 bases between. The DNA of the CDR3 is TGCAGTGCAGAAGGCACGGGCGGGACTGAAGCTTTCTTT. It yields the protein CSAEGTGGTEAFF.

As regards this clonotype: Mismatch with germline at one junction end may stem from a read error. V and J are TRBV20-1 and TRBJ1-6; TRBD1 aligns across 9 bases. Germline V gives CDR1 DFQATT, CDR2 SNEGSKA (reference sequence). The length of the CDR3 is 16 residues. The CDR3, as DNA: TGCAGTACTAGTCGCTGGGGGGGGACAGGGAATTCACCCCTCCACTTT. This gives the protein CSTSRWGGTGNSPLHF.

The V and J genes are TRBV28 and TRBJ2-1; possible D gene TRBD2, 5 bases. CDR3 size: 13 residues. Trimming stripped 2 bases from V and 10 bases from J, with 12 bases between. The V gene's germline CDR1 is MDHEN and CDR2 SYDVKM. CDR3 sequence: CASSLGGPYEQFF. As DNA, the CDR3 is TGTGCCAGCAGTTTAGGCGGGCCCTACGAGCAGTTCTTC.

This sequence joins TRBV19 and TRBJ2-6; no clear D. The CDR3 has 12 amino acids. Germline CDR1 and CDR2: LNHDA and SQIVND (reference sequence). V gave up 5 bases and J gave up 10 bases, with 9 bases separating them. The CDR3 nucleotides read TGTGCCAGTAGTTTCGGCCGAAACGTCCTGACTTTC. Protein product: CASSFGRNVLTF.

The V call is TRBV24-1, the J call TRBJ2-5; D possibly corresponds to TRBD1 (6 bases). This CDR3 has 14 residues. Per the germline V gene, CDR1 is KGHDR and CDR2 is SFDVKD. Trimming pared 7 bases from V and 5 bases from J, leaving 16 bases between. The CDR3 nucleotides are TGTGCCACCAGCCTGGATACAGGGATGGAGACCCAGTACTTC. Encoded protein: CATSLDTGMETQYF.

Only a few counts were recorded for this clonotype. Since a much larger clone is just one base distant, this may be a read error. The V and J genes are TRBV15 and TRBJ2-2; 7 bases map to TRBD1. The CDR3 runs 15 residues. Germline CDR1 and CDR2: LNHNV and YYDKDF (reference sequence). The CDR3 protein is CATSDNRGLTGKLFF. For the CDR3, the DNA is TGTGCCACCAGTGATAACAGGGGTCTCACCGGGAAGCTGTTTTTT.

The chain carries TRBV27 and TRBJ2-7; a weak D match, TRBD1 (6 bases). V was trimmed by 4 bases and J by 7 bases, leaving 14 bases between them. This CDR3 contains 13 residues. Germline CDR1 is MNHEY and CDR2 is SMNVEV (reference sequence). The CDR3 spells CASSSSGTNEQYF. The CDR3 DNA reads as TGTGCCAGCAGTTCCTCCGGGACAAATGAGCAGTACTTC.

The J gene is TRBJ2-5, the V gene TRBV10-3, with 7 bases that match TRBD2. J was trimmed by 2 bases and V by 11 bases; bases with no gene match: 11. The CDR3 length is 14 residues. The germline V gene encodes CDR1 ENHRY and CDR2 SYGVKD. CDR3 loop: CAGPGGLYQETQYF. The CDR3 DNA is TGTGCCGGCCCGGGGGGACTCTATCAAGAGACCCAGTACTTC.

This chain links TRBV13 with TRBJ2-6; tentatively, D is TRBD2 (5 bases). Per germline, CDR1 PRHDT and CDR2 FYEKMQ (reference sequence). This CDR3 region has 15 residues. V was trimmed by 5 bases and J by 5 bases, leaving 13 bases between them. This chain's CDR3 is CASSPRGQWANVLTF. The CDR3 DNA is TGTGCCAGCAGCCCCCGGGGTCAGTGGGCCAACGTCCTGACTTTC.

This clonotype occurred many times. The V gene is TRBV2, the J gene TRBJ2-7; D possibly matches TRBD1 or TRBD2 (5 bases each). CDR1 and CDR2 from the germline V gene are SNHLY and FYNNEI. Trimming cost V 2 bases and J 6 bases, with 20 bases left between them. The CDR3 totals 16 residues. CDR3 sequence reads: CASSELRLRLGGEQYF. The CDR3 DNA sequence: TGTGCCAGCAGTGAACTCCGACTAAGGCTTGGGGGCGAGCAGTACTTC.

The table lists this clonotype with many counts. The V gene is TRBV20-1, the J gene TRBJ1-6; D is ambiguous. With 5 bases removed from V and 0 bases from J, the gap between germline ends came to 17 bases. CDR3 size: 17 residues. Germline CDR1 is DFQATT and CDR2 is SNEGSKA (reference sequence). The CDR3 spells CSASSSRWSSYNSPLHF. DNA for the CDR3: TGCAGTGCTTCTTCCTCCCGATGGAGCTCCTATAATTCACCCCTCCACTTT.

Many counts were recorded for this clonotype. The chain has TRBV24-1 and TRBJ2-3, with 9 bases aligning to TRBD1. Germline V lookup: CDR1 KGHDR, CDR2 SFDVKD. Trimming cost V 4 bases and J 0 bases; bases outside gene matches: 10. CDR3 length equals 18 residues. The CDR3 DNA sequence: TGTGCCACCAGTGACAACGGACAGGGGCAAGTAAGCACAGATACGCAGTATTTT. The encoded protein is CATSDNGQGQVSTDTQYF.

The rearrangement uses TRBV6-1 and TRBJ1-3; D call uncertain. Deletions cut 6 bases from V and 3 bases from J, with 6 bases between. Germline assignment: CDR1 MNHNS and CDR2 SASEGT. The CDR3 is made up of 12 amino acids. The chain's CDR3 is CASRSGGNTIYF. The CDR3 coding sequence is TGTGCCAGCAGGAGCGGTGGAAACACCATATATTTT.

There are many counts of this clonotype. The rearrangement uses TRBV20-1 and TRBJ2-3; D ambiguous. Germline values: CDR1 DFQATT, CDR2 SNEGSKA (reference sequence). V was cut by 1 base and J by 2 bases, with 7 bases left in between. The CDR3 is made up of 13 amino acids. The CDR3 sequence is CSARGEYTDTQYF. The CDR3 coding sequence is TGCAGTGCTAGAGGCGAGTACACAGATACGCAGTATTTT.

As for this clonotype: This clone may be a read error of a much larger clone one base away. V usage is TRBV20-1 and J usage is TRBJ2-7; TRBD2 matches 7 bases. After removal of 4 bases from V and 3 bases from J, the junction contained 9 bases not matched to a gene. The CDR3 covers 14 residues. Germline loops: CDR1 DFQATT, CDR2 SNEGSKA (reference sequence). The CDR3 DNA follows: TGCAGTGCTAATACGCCGGGAGGAATCTACGAGCAGTACTTC. As protein: CSANTPGGIYEQYF.

This sequence joins TRBV2 and TRBJ1-5; weak D call: TRBD1 (5 bases). The CDR3 consists of 13 residues. Trimming pared 8 bases from V and 7 bases from J, leaving 15 bases between. Germline values: CDR1 SNHLY, CDR2 FYNNEI. In DNA, the CDR3 is TGTGCCAGCTCTATGGGGGGTTCCCAGCCCCAGCATTTT. It translates to CASSMGGSQPQHF.

This clonotype has a count of ten or more. The chain links TRBV10-3 to TRBJ1-1; D ambiguous. Trimming cost V 2 bases and J 6 bases, with 13 bases left between them. Germline V CDR1 and CDR2: ENHRY, SYGVKD. CDR3 size: 14 residues. CDR3 nucleotides: TGTGCCATCAGTGAGAGGACCCTACCCCCTGAAGCTTTCTTT. This translates into CAISERTLPPEAFF.

This clonotype was picked up many times. The chain is built from TRBV30 and TRBJ1-5; the D is unclear. V lost 4 bases and J lost 5, with 12 bases in between. Germline assignment: CDR1 GTSNPN and CDR2 SVGIG (reference sequence). The CDR3 runs 13 residues. Written as DNA, the CDR3 is TGTGCCTGGACCGGAGGGATCCATCAGCCCCAGCATTTT. This sequence encodes CAWTGGIHQPQHF.